A single sample is the source of the 22 T cell receptor beta chains below, sequenced in a study of CD8+ T cells in alopecia areata. Extraction and reverse transcription of RNA yielded cDNA as the sequencing template. Data came from immunoSEQ multiplex PCR; TCRdb stores just in-frame clones and leaves some out. Of approximately 24,000 clones in the sample, 52% were seen once. The sample consisted of NKG2D-high CD8+ T cells sorted from blood. The receptors were sampled from a human donor with alopecia areata.

This clone was recorded a few times. This chain uses TRBV18 with TRBJ2-1; D is unclear. Trimming took 4 bases from V and 5 from J, leaving 9 bases between them. The germline V gene has CDR1 KGHSH and CDR2 LQKENI. CDR3 length: 13 residues. DNA of the CDR3: TGTGCCAGCTCACGGATATTCGACAATGAGCAGTTCTTC. Protein: CASSRIFDNEQFF.

V usage is TRBV19 and J usage is TRBJ2-2; D uncertain. Deletions cut 4 bases from V and 4 bases from J, with 10 bases between. Germline CDR1 is LNHDA and CDR2 is SQIVND (reference sequence). This CDR3 region has 14 residues. Here the CDR3 DNA reads TGTGCCAGTAGTACTACGGGCTTCACCGGGGAGCTGTTTTTT. As protein: CASSTTGFTGELFF.

This clone has a handful of counts. The chain is built from TRBV6-5 and TRBJ2-1, with TRBD2 matching 9 bases. Per germline, CDR1 MNHEY and CDR2 SVGAGI. This CDR3 has 15 amino acids. V lost 6 bases to trimming and J lost 8 bases; unmatched junction nucleotides: 11. CDR3 sequence (DNA): TGTGCCAGCAGACGGACTAGCGAGGCTTCGGATGAGCAGTTCTTC. It yields the protein CASRRTSEASDEQFF.

The CDR3: CASSLWAGGPSNEQFF. In DNA, the CDR3 is TGTGCCAGCAGTTTATGGGCGGGAGGTCCCTCCAATGAGCAGTTCTTC. V usage is TRBV28 and J usage is TRBJ2-1; 8 bases align to TRBD2. V was clipped by 0 bases and J by 6 bases; unmatched bases: 7. The germline V gene has CDR1 MDHEN and CDR2 SYDVKM. This CDR3 region has 16 residues.

This clone was seen only a few times. The chain links TRBV7-9 to TRBJ1-5; the D gene is possibly TRBD1 (5 bases). CDR1 SEHNR and CDR2 FQNEAQ come from the germline V gene (reference sequence). The CDR3 runs to 15 residues. The V and J ends lost 1 base and 6 bases respectively, with 13 bases between them. In nucleotides, the CDR3 is TGTGCCAGCAGCTTAGGGGACCCTGTGAGTCAGCCCCAGCATTTT. It codes for CASSLGDPVSQPQHF.

This clone appeared a single time. The CDR3 spells CASSSYARDPAHEQYF. The CDR3 DNA reads TGCGCCAGCAGCTCTTACGCCCGGGACCCCGCCCACGAGCAGTACTTC. V gene TRBV4-1 combines with J gene TRBJ2-7; D may match TRBD1 or TRBD2 (5 bases each). The CDR3 has 16 amino acids. Germline V CDR1 and CDR2: MGHRA, YSYEKL. Trimming left V 5 bases short and J 5 bases short, with 22 bases between.

This chain uses TRBV28 with TRBJ2-1; no definite D call. The germline V and J ends were trimmed by 6 bases and 5 bases, with 17 bases remaining between them. The CDR3 spans 15 residues. Germline V gene sequence: CDR1 MDHEN, CDR2 SYDVKM. The CDR3 loop is CASRPHYERNNEQFF. In nucleotides, the CDR3 is TGTGCCAGCAGACCACACTACGAACGCAACAATGAGCAGTTCTTC.

This clone was picked up a small number of times. The chain has TRBV4-1 and TRBJ1-5; no reliable D call. The CDR3 consists of 15 residues. Germline CDR1 reads MGHRA; CDR2 reads YSYEKL. V lost 4 bases to trimming and J lost 1 base, with 11 bases between them. CDR3 bases: TGCGCCAGCAGCCCCTCCCCCGGGAGCAATCAGCCCCAGCATTTT. It is translated as CASSPSPGSNQPQHF.

The chain uses TRBV29-1 and TRBJ1-2; D not resolved. Germline loops: CDR1 SQVTM, CDR2 ANQGSEA. V was pared by 4 bases and J by 4 bases, with 13 bases between. CDR3 length equals 13 residues. The CDR3 sequence: CSVGQEIFYGYTF. In DNA form, the CDR3 reads TGCAGCGTTGGGCAGGAGATATTCTATGGCTACACCTTC.

This clone was detected only a few times. The CDR3 DNA reads TGCAGCGGAAGCGGGAGGGCCTACAATGAGCAGTTCTTC. As protein: CSGSGRAYNEQFF. The chain carries TRBV29-1 and TRBJ2-1; 10 bases are shared with TRBD2. The germline V gene encodes CDR1 SQVTM and CDR2 ANQGSEA. V was pared by 7 bases and J by 2 bases, with 2 bases of the junction left unmatched. There are 13 residues in the CDR3.

J is TRBJ2-7 and V is TRBV27; no definite D call. This CDR3 region has 14 residues. In germline, CDR1 is MNHEY, CDR2 SMNVEV (reference sequence). Trimming cost V 7 bases and J 6 bases, with 19 bases left between them. The CDR3 spells CASTELSRMGEQYF. The CDR3 region has the DNA TGTGCCAGCACCGAACTCTCGAGAATGGGCGAGCAGTACTTC.

The chain joins TRBV11-2 to TRBJ2-4; D is possibly TRBD2 (6 bases). V lost 6 bases to trimming and J lost 4 bases, with 16 bases between them. This CDR3 is 15 amino acids long. Germline CDR1 is SGHAT and CDR2 is FQNNGV. The CDR3 loop reads CASSSTGTGKNIQYF. CDR3 coding DNA: TGTGCCAGCAGTTCGACCGGGACTGGAAAAAACATTCAGTACTTC.

Only a few counts were recorded for this clone. This chain's CDR3 is CASSFQMDTQYF. DNA of the CDR3: TGTGCCAGCAGCTTTCAAATGGATACGCAGTATTTT. The rearrangement links TRBV7-9 to TRBJ2-3; D is undetermined. V was shortened by 3 bases and J by 6 bases, with 7 bases between the two germline ends. Germline CDR1 SEHNR, CDR2 FQNEAQ (reference sequence). The CDR3 runs to 12 residues.

This clone came up a few times. The chain recombines TRBV7-8 with TRBJ2-7; D gene unclear. The CDR3 sequence is 15 residues long. Looked up from germline, CDR1 is SGHVS and CDR2 is FQNEAQ. V dropped 4 bases and J dropped 4 bases, with 17 bases sitting between them. The CDR3 region has the DNA TGTGCCAGCAGCTCTAAGGATGCAATCTTATACGAGCAGTACTTC. Its protein product is CASSSKDAILYEQYF. The full variable domain, its missing parts supplied by reference TRBV7-8 and TRBJ2-7, is GAGVSQSPRYKVAKRGQDVALRCDPISGHVSLFWYQQALGQGPEFLTYFQNEAQLDKSGLPSDRFFAERPEGSVSTLKIQRTQQEDSAVYLCASSSKDAILYEQYFGPGTRLTVT.

This chain links TRBV27 with TRBJ2-3, with D unresolved. Germline V gene sequence: CDR1 MNHEY, CDR2 SMNVEV (reference sequence). V was clipped by 3 bases and J by 0 bases, with 10 bases between them. This CDR3 comprises 15 residues. The CDR3 reads CASSLRLYSTDTQYF. In nucleotides, the CDR3 is TGTGCCAGCAGTTTGAGACTGTATAGCACAGATACGCAGTATTTT.

A single count supports this clone. This chain joins TRBV28 and TRBJ2-1; the match to TRBD1 covers 7 bases. CDR1 and CDR2 (germline): MDHEN, SYDVKM. After removal of 5 bases from V and 5 bases from J, the junction contained 3 bases not matched to a gene. This CDR3 is 13 amino acids long. CDR3 sequence reads: CASSPGQNNEQFF. In DNA form, the CDR3 reads TGTGCCAGCAGTCCGGGACAGAACAATGAGCAGTTCTTC. Using reference TRBV28 and TRBJ2-1 for the parts outside the CDR3, the full variable domain is DVKVTQSSRYLVKRTGEKVFLECVQDMDHENMFWYRQDPGLGLRLIYFSYDVKMKEKGDIPEGYSVSREKKERFSLILESASTNQTSMYLCASSPGQNNEQFFGPGTRLTVL.

The genes are TRBV6-5 and TRBJ2-2; D possibly corresponds to TRBD2 (5 bases). Germline CDR1 and CDR2: MNHEY and SVGAGI. The CDR3 covers 14 residues. V was shortened by 1 base and J by 6 bases, with 9 bases between the two germline ends. CDR3 amino acids: CASSYYSEAGELFF. The CDR3 region has the DNA TGTGCCAGCAGTTACTATAGCGAGGCCGGGGAGCTGTTTTTT.

The table lists this clone with a few counts. This chain connects TRBV27 to TRBJ1-2; TRBD1 aligns across 8 bases. J was trimmed by 2 bases and V by 0 bases; bases with no gene match: 2. The CDR3 runs to 15 residues. Germline V gives CDR1 MNHEY, CDR2 SMNVEV (reference sequence). CDR3 DNA sequence: TGTGCCAGCAGTTTATCCCCAGGGGGCAACTATGGCTACACCTTC. The encoded protein is CASSLSPGGNYGYTF.

This clone has more than one count but fewer than ten. V is TRBV7-2 and J is TRBJ1-1; D gene uncertain. The germline V and J ends were trimmed by 1 base and 3 bases, with 3 bases remaining between them. Germline CDR1 SGHTA, CDR2 FQGNSA. The CDR3 covers 12 residues. This CDR3 reads CASSLGYTEAFF. The CDR3 DNA reads TGTGCCAGCAGCTTAGGGTACACTGAAGCTTTCTTT.

V gene TRBV28 combines with J gene TRBJ2-3; 11 bases line up with TRBD2. Trimming at V came to 4 bases and at J to 9 bases, leaving 21 bases not matched to a gene. The CDR3 spans 19 residues. Germline values: CDR1 MDHEN, CDR2 SYDVKM. The CDR3, as DNA: TGTGCCAGCAGTTCCCAAACTAGCGGGAGTCTTATCGGAGGTTGGACGCAGTATTTT. It translates to CASSSQTSGSLIGGWTQYF.

This clone turned up a few times. The chain combines TRBV7-9 with TRBJ2-7, with a possible D match to TRBD2 (5 bases). Trimming cost V 1 base and J 4 bases, with 14 bases left between them. The length of the CDR3 is 15 residues. Germline-derived CDR1 and CDR2 are SEHNR and FQNEAQ (reference sequence). The chain's CDR3 is CASSLVVSRGYEQYF. As DNA, the CDR3 is TGTGCCAGCAGCTTAGTTGTGTCCCGGGGTTACGAGCAGTACTTC.

The genes are TRBV4-1 and TRBJ2-7; D may be TRBD2 (6 bases). This CDR3 has 14 residues. Germline V gives CDR1 MGHRA, CDR2 YSYEKL. The V and J ends lost 1 base and 3 bases respectively, with 10 bases between them. The CDR3 DNA follows: TGCGCCAGCAGCCAAGGGGCGGGACTCTACGAGCAGTACTTC. Amino acids: CASSQGAGLYEQYF.